This T cell receptor beta chain was observed in a study of shared clonotypes between healthy human individuals. Study observations and caveats: Naive subsets generally exceeded memory subsets in estimated richness. Across a handful of donors, naive CD4 shared around 5%, naive CD8 over 3%, memory CD4 over 2%, memory CD8 more than 0.35%.

Sequenced by immunoSEQ multiplex PCR; TCRdb stores in-frame clones only, minus some. This table has about 680,000 clones, about 90% appearing once. The CDR3 covers 11 residues. Trimming took off 6 bases at V and 9 bases at J, with 9 bases between the two ends. In germline, CDR1 is WSHSY, CDR2 SAAADI. To note about this clone: The antigen remains unidentified.

CD8 cells regarded as naive lacked CD45RO, were positively chosen for CCR7, and omitted terminally differentiated effector memory CD45RA+ cells. Every donor, a Caucasian adult, lived in Nashville, Tennessee. Sequencing was carried out using naive CD8+ T cells sorted from blood. The chain employs TRBV10-2 and TRBJ2-1, with a weak D call TRBD1 (5 bases). The source is a man under 40 in good health. In DNA, the CDR3 is TGCGCCAGCAGCCCAGGGTTTGAGCAGTTCTTC. Protein product: CASSPGFEQFF.